This TCR beta chain was recorded in a study of PD-L1 blockade in urothelial cancer. At the level of the study: Administration of atezolizumab to patients began around 2014, at 1,200 mg intravenously every 3 weeks. Males with bladder-origin urothelial cancer made up twenty-five of 29 patients. Prior exposure to chemotherapy in patients amounted to 0 to 3 regimens received. Overall study results and limits: Having blood TCR clonality under the median before treatment predicted better survival.

Of note for this clone: As yet, its antigen is unknown.

This CDR3 has 11 residues. Deletions cut 5 bases from V and 4 bases from J, with 8 bases between. Germline CDR1 DFQATT, CDR2 SNEGSKA (reference sequence). Libraries were prepared by immunoSEQ multiplex PCR; TCRdb keeps only in-frame clonotypes and omits some of them. The sample includes about 82,000 clones, roughly 80% seen only once; the top ten take more than 8%. The clonotype comes from a man between 65 and 85 years old with urothelial cancer. The chain employs TRBV20-1 and TRBJ1-1; weak D call: TRBD1 (5 bases). Material: PBMCs, obtained around atezolizumab (anti-PD-L1) treatment. The CDR3 reads CSAPGGTEAFF. The DNA for the CDR3 is TGCAGTGCTCCCGGGGGCACTGAAGCTTTCTTT.